This T cell receptor beta chain was sequenced for a study of cytomegalovirus exposure and HLA in healthy donors. Vbeta (60) and Jbeta (13) primers were used in the PCR. Measured with immunoSEQ multiplex PCR; TCRdb has only the in-frame clones, and not every one. In the table there are approximately 160,000 clones, about 77% of which are singletons. In germline, CDR1 is SGHTA, CDR2 FQGNSA. The CDR3 totals 13 residues. J lost 13 bases, V lost 4 bases, and 9 bases had no gene match. The sequenced material came from PBMCs. The chain links TRBV7-2 to TRBJ2-1, with 8 positions matching TRBD2. The receptor's source is a woman in her thirties or forties in good health and CMV-seropositive. The CDR3 sequence: CASSSTPSGSQFF. CDR3 coding DNA: TGTGCCAGCAGCTCTACCCCTAGCGGGTCACAGTTCTTC.